This T cell receptor beta chain was profiled in a study of blood T cell repertoires in COVID-19 (dated by TCRdb to the early 2020s). With respect to the entire study: Samples from collaborators originated in the United States, Italy and Spain and spanned both the acute and convalescent phases of COVID-19. Where available, HLA class I and class II types were obtained from metadata supplied by the sample provider rather than from assay-based typing. The samples were drawn from two sources: the first 160 participants of the ongoing ImmuneRACE study, and 1,254 subjects contributed by 6 global collaborators. Nearly every sample came with metadata listing a de-identified subject ID, COVID-19 status, age in years and sex. The material from the prospective study consisted of cDNA or gDNA derived from T cells, B-cell-depleted T cells, or PBMCs. The repertoires were released in a freely available public database meant as a resource for research on the immune response to SARS-CoV-2. The dataset comprised deeply sampled blood TCRbeta repertoires from subjects exposed to, actively infected with, or recovered from COVID-19. The investigation overall reported the following: The quantity of clinical and demographic metadata differed by source and by participant and was supplied without curation.

TCRbeta CDR3 regions were amplified from genomic DNA using the immunoSEQ Assay, a bias-controlled multiplex PCR. Per the authors' processing: The number of nucleated cells in each sample was estimated by amplification of reference gene primers within the assay. To quantify the absolute abundance of each unique TCRbeta CDR3 rearrangement, sequence reads were collapsed and filtered. For each sample, productive Simpson clonality was calculated as the square root of Simpson's diversity index across productive rearrangements. TCRdb provides this immuneACCESS table in a form limited to in-frame rearrangements. Some clones are lacking; in checked studies, under half of them reflect an unresolved V gene, and why the rest are absent is not known. D and trimming come from the DNA, and the V and J calls and clone size come from that table. For this sample there are 15,000 to 20,000 clones; roughly 80% appear just once. Together, the top ten hold roughly 28% of the sample.

Collaborating institutions collected whole blood in K2EDTA tubes following their own protocols. For TCRbeta analysis, collaborators shipped samples in one of three forms: frozen whole blood, isolated PBMCs, or DNA extracted from either of those sample types. Of note for this clone: Its cognate antigen has yet to be identified. Base qualities are not provided; no much larger clone lies one nucleotide away.

Reading from cysteine to phenylalanine, the CDR3 counts 13 amino acids. The read is trimmed to its CDR3 DNA, 39 bases read in frame from base 1. The germline V gene provides CDR1 MDHEN and CDR2 SYDVKM. V is pared back by 8 bases and J by 7 bases, with 17 bases lying between the germline termini. The V and J genes are TRBV28 and TRBJ1-2; the D segment could be TRBD1, given 6 matching bases. The sequenced sample was peripheral blood. This receptor was obtained from a woman in her seventies with active COVID-19. The DNA reads as follows: TGTGCCAGCGGCTCAGGGGTCGACCTTGGCTACACCTTC. Translated, it gives CASGSGVDLGYTF.